Listed here are 11 T cell receptor beta chains from one sample, sequenced in a study of Graves' ophthalmopathy and Graves' hyperthyroidism (dated by TCRdb to 2016 to 2019). The run used an Illumina HiSeq 2000. For repertoire sequencing, the TCR beta CDR3 regions were amplified from RNA transcripts. The first round of RT-PCR was done with HTBI primers and the Qiagen OneStep RT-PCR kit, and was followed by a second round of multiplex PCR, then size selection and purification. TCRdb applied fastp at Q25 and MiXCR to the public reads, then kept only in-frame beta chains. One record per CDR3 amino acid sequence lists the most common genes and DNA. This sample is represented by about 220,000 distinct CDR3 sequences; roughly 21% of them were singletons. The biggest ten clones account for under 55% of the sample. The sample consisted of peripheral blood. These receptors originate from a woman aged 50 to 60 with Graves' ophthalmopathy. Donor details come from another sample of the same person, matched by shared clones.

On this clonotype: The CDR3 does not end in the conserved phenylalanine or tryptophan, so this is likely a read error. The limits of the CDR3 on the DNA are not certain, so only TCRdb's listed CDR3 is given. The chain links TRBV29-1 to TRBJ1-1; the table calls TRBD1, which could not be checked here. CDR1 and CDR2 from the germline V gene are SQVTM and ANQGSEA. With termini counted, the CDR3 has 9 amino acids. CDR3 residues: CSVEEGALA.

This clonotype came up many times. The CDR3 bases are TGCAGTGCTATTAGAGGGGGTGTGGTCTTCACCCGACTACAAGAGACCCAGTACTTC. Amino acids: CSAIRGGVVFTRLQETQYF. The chain couples TRBV20-1 to TRBJ2-5; D is possibly TRBD1 (6 bases). Trimming took 4 bases from V and 2 from J, leaving 29 bases between them. The germline V gene has CDR1 DFQATT and CDR2 SNEGSKA (reference sequence). The CDR3 has 19 residues.

This clonotype was seen at least ten times. This rearrangement joins TRBV11-2 to TRBJ2-5; D remains unclear. Per the germline V gene, CDR1 is SGHAT and CDR2 is FQNNGV. The ends were cut back, 5 bases at V and 6 bases at J, with 10 bases in the middle. CDR3 size: 12 residues. The CDR3 DNA is TGTGCCAGCAGCCCCAGTGAGCAGACCCAGTACTTC. Residues: CASSPSEQTQYF.

This clonotype was observed many times. The chain employs TRBV5-6 and TRBJ2-5, with D possibly TRBD2 on 7 matching bases. Germline CDR1 is SGHDT and CDR2 is YYEEEE. The CDR3 length is 15 residues. V was pared by 0 bases and J by 5 bases, with 14 bases between. CDR3 loop: CASSLAGGAWETQYF. The CDR3 DNA reads TGTGCCAGCAGCTTGGCGGGGGGCGCTTGGGAGACCCAGTACTTC.

This clonotype came up many times. This chain connects TRBV15 to TRBJ2-7, with D perhaps TRBD1 or TRBD2 (6 bases each). Germline-derived CDR1 and CDR2 are LNHNV and YYDKDF (reference sequence). The V end lost 8 bases, the J end lost 7 bases, and 18 bases lay between the germline ends. This CDR3 contains 13 residues. CDR3 protein: CATGGQRMGEQYF. The CDR3 DNA sequence: TGTGCCACCGGGGGGCAGCGCATGGGGGAGCAGTACTTC.

This clonotype was seen at least ten times. The chain couples TRBV2 to TRBJ1-5, with 7 positions matching TRBD1. Germline V gene lookup returns CDR1 SNHLY and CDR2 FYNNEI. V lost 8 bases and J lost 6; bases outside the gene matches: 10. This CDR3 contains 14 residues. The CDR3 DNA sequence: TGTGCCAGCGGAGCGACACAGGGGACTCAGCCCCAGCATTTT. Translation gives CASGATQGTQPQHF.

The table lists this clonotype with many counts. The genes are TRBV18 and TRBJ1-2, with D maybe TRBD1 (6 bases). This CDR3 has 14 residues. Germline-derived CDR1 and CDR2 are KGHSH and LQKENI. Trimming stripped 6 bases from V and 8 bases from J, with 19 bases between. The DNA for the CDR3 is TGTGCCAGCTCCCCCGACCTGACAGGAAAGGGCTACACCTTC. Its translation is CASSPDLTGKGYTF.

This clonotype showed up just a few times. The gene calls are TRBV30 and TRBJ2-5; no clear D. The CDR3 loop spans 14 amino acids. The V and J ends lost 5 bases and 5 bases respectively, with 18 bases between them. Germline assignment: CDR1 GTSNPN and CDR2 SVGIG (reference sequence). CDR3 amino acids: CAWGSGPPRETQYF. CDR3 in DNA: TGTGCCTGGGGATCCGGACCCCCAAGGGAGACCCAGTACTTC.

This clonotype was seen many times. The chain combines TRBV2 with TRBJ2-2; D unclear. CDR1 and CDR2 from the germline V gene are SNHLY and FYNNEI. The V gene lost 4 bases and the J gene lost 5 bases, with 5 bases spanning the gap. The CDR3 is 12 amino acids. CDR3 amino acids: CASSGWTGELFF. The CDR3 DNA follows: TGTGCCAGCAGTGGGTGGACCGGGGAGCTGTTTTTT.

This clonotype was found many times. The rearrangement links TRBV5-5 to TRBJ2-7, with D unresolved. CDR1 and CDR2 (germline): SGHKS, YYEKEE (reference sequence). V dropped 0 bases and J dropped 5 bases, with 6 bases sitting between them. The CDR3 contains 12 residues. As DNA, the CDR3 is TGTGCCAGCAGCTTGGTAGGCAACGAGCAGTACTTC. It encodes CASSLVGNEQYF.

This chain joins TRBV7-9 and TRBJ2-7; D unresolved. The CDR3 runs to 13 residues. Trimming left V 5 bases short and J 3 bases short, with 11 bases between. Germline CDR1 SEHNR, CDR2 FQNEAQ (reference sequence). CDR3 sequence: CASSRTTGYEQYF. CDR3 bases: TGTGCCAGCAGCCGGACGACGGGCTACGAGCAGTACTTC.